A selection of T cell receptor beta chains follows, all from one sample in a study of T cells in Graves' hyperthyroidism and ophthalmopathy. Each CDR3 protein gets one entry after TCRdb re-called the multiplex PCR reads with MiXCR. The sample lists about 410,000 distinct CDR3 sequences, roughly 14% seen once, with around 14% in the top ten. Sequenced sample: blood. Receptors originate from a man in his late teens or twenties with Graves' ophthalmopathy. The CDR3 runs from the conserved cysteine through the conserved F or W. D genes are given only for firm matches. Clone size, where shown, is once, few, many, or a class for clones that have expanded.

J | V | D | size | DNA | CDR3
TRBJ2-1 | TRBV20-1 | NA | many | TGCAGTGCTAGTCCGACTGCTAGCTCCTACAATGAGCAGTTCTTC | CSASPTASSYNEQFF
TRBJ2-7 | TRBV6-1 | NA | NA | TGTGCCCCTGGGGGCCGTGCCGAGCAGTACTTC | CAPGGRAEQYF
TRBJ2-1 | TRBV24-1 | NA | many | TGTGCCACCAGTGATTGGAAACAGGGACGCAATGAGCAGTTCTTC | CATSDWKQGRNEQFF
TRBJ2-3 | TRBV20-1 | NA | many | TGCAGTGCTAGAGACCCCTCGGGAGAAAAGCAAACAGATACGCAGTATTTT | CSARDPSGEKQTDTQYF
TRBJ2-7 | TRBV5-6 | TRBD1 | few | TGTGCCAGCAGCTCGGGACAGCCTGCCTACGAGCAGCACTTC | CASSSGQPAYEQHF
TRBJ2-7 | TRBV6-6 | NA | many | TGTGCCAGCAGTTACGATCCAGGGCAGCACGAGCAGTACTTC | CASSYDPGQHEQYF
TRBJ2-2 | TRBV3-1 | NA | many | TGTGCCAGCAGCCAAGTATCGATTGACACCGGGGAGCTGTTTTTT | CASSQVSIDTGELFF
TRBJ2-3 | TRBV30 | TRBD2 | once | TGTGCCTGGAGTGTTGGGGGGGGTACGCAGTATTTT | CAWSVGGGTQYF
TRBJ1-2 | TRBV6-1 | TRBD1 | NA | TGTGCCAGCAGTGAAGTGGGACAGGGTTATGGCTACACCTTC | CASSEVGQGYGYTF
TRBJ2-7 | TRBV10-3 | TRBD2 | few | TGTGCCATCAGTGATGTGGCTAGCGGATTCATGGACGAGCAGTACTTC | CAISDVASGFMDEQYF
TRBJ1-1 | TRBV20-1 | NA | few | TGCAGTGCTAGCAAACTGAACACTGAAGCTTTCTTT | CSASKLNTEAFF
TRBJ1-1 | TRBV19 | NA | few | TGTGCCAGTAGCTACAGGGCGAACACTGAAGCTTTCTTT | CASSYRANTEAFF
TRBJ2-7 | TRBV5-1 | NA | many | TGCGCCAGCAGCTTGTACCCGAGCGGCGAGCAGTACTTC | CASSLYPSGEQYF
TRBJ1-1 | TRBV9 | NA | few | TGTGCCAGCCGACGGCCGGCGGACACTGAAGCTTTCTTT | CASRRPADTEAFF
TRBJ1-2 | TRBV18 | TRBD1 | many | TGTGCCAGCAGTCCCGGGACAGCTTATGGCTACACCTTC | CASSPGTAYGYTF
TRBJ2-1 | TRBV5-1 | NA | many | TGCGCCAGCCGAACCCAGGGGAGCTCCTACAATGAGCAGTTCTTC | CASRTQGSSYNEQFF
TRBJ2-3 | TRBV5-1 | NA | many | TGCGCCAGCAGCGTACGACCTAGTGGAGATACGCAGTATTTT | CASSVRPSGDTQYF
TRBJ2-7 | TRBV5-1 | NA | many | TGCGCCAGCAGCTTGGGAGCTAACGAGCAGTACTTC | CASSLGANEQYF
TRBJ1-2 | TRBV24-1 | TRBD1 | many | TGTGCCACCAGTGCTTCAGGGGGTACTGGCTACACCTTC | CATSASGGTGYTF
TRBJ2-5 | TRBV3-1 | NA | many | TGTGCCAGCAGCCAAGACGTCGGGATCCAGACCCAGTACTTC | CASSQDVGIQTQYF
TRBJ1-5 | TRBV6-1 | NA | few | TGTGCCAGCAGTTCAACCTTCGGGAGTAGCAATCAGCCCCAGCATTTT | CASSSTFGSSNQPQHF
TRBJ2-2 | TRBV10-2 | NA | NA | TGCGCCACCTCAGAGCTGACGAACACCGGGGAGCTGTTTTTT | CATSELTNTGELFF
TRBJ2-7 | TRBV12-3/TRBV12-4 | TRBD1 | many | TGTGCCAGCAGTTTAGGTGGGACAGGTTATTCATCCTACGAGCAGTACTTC | CASSLGGTGYSSYEQYF
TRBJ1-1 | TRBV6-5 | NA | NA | TGTGCCAGCAGTTCGGGGGCGGGCGGCAACACTGAAGCTTTCTTT | CASSSGAGGNTEAFF
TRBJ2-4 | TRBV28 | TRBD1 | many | TGTGCCAGCAGTTTGGGGACAGGGTTAGCCAAAAACATTCAGTACTTC | CASSLGTGLAKNIQYF
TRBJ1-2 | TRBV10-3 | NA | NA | TGTGCCGTAGGGGTAGGGGGATCGGACTATGGCTACACCTTC | CAVGVGGSDYGYTF
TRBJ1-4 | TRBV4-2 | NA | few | TGTGCCAGCAGCCAAGAGGGTGCAACTAATGAAAAACTGTTTTTT | CASSQEGATNEKLFF
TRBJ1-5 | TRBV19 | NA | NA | TGTGCCAGTAGTCCGATCCTCGGGGGGCAGCCCCAGCATTTT | CASSPILGGQPQHF
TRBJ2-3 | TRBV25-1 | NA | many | TGTGCCAGCAGTGAATCGGGCAGGGTCACTAGCACAGATACGCAGTATTTT | CASSESGRVTSTDTQYF
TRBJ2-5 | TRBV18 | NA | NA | TGTGCCAGTGAGGAACAAGAGACCCAGTACTTC | CASEEQETQYF
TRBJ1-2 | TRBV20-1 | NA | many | TGCAGTGCTAGATCCGCTGGCAACTATGGCTACACCTTC | CSARSAGNYGYTF
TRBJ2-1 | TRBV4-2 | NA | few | TGTGCCAGCAGCCCATCTCTTTTCTACAATGAGCAGTTCTTC | CASSPSLFYNEQFF
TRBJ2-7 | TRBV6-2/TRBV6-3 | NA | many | TGTGCCAGCAGTTACACCGGACCAAACTGGGGCGAGCAGTACTTC | CASSYTGPNWGEQYF
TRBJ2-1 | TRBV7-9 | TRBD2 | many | TGTGCCAGCAGCTTAGTGTTGCTAGCGGGACCCAGCTCCTACAATGAGCAGTTCTTC | CASSLVLLAGPSSYNEQFF
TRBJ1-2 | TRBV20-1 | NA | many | TGCAGTGCTAGAGTACAGGGAGAAGGCTACACCTTC | CSARVQGEGYTF
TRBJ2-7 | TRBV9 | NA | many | TGTGCCAGCAGCGTTGGCGGGATAGGAGGCGAGCAGTACTTC | CASSVGGIGGEQYF
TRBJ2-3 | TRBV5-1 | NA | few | TGCGCCAGCAGCTCGACTGCTAGCACAGATACGCAGTATTTT | CASSSTASTDTQYF
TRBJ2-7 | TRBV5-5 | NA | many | TGTGCCAGCAACAGGGAGGGTGTCTGGGAGCAGTACTTC | CASNREGVWEQYF
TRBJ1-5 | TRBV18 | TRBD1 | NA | TGTGCCAGCTCACCGGGTGACAGGGTAAGAGAAGATCAGCCCCAGCATTTT | CASSPGDRVREDQPQHF
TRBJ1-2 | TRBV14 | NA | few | TGTGCCAGCAGCCAAGAAAGGGGTCGGCCCGGTAACTATGGCTACACCTTC | CASSQERGRPGNYGYTF
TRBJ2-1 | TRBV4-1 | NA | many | TGCGCCAGCAGCCACGGATTCGACAGAAACAATGAGCAGTTCTTC | CASSHGFDRNNEQFF
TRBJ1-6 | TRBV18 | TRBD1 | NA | TGTGCCAGCTCACCATCGGACAGGGTTGGTTCACCCCTCCACTTT | CASSPSDRVGSPLHF
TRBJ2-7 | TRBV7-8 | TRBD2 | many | TGTGCCAGCAGCTTAGGGATAGCGGGAGACTTTACCTACGAGCAGTACTTC | CASSLGIAGDFTYEQYF
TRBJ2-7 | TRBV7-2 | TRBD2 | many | TGTGCCAGCAGCTTTCCCATAGCGGGGTCCTACGAGCAGTACTTC | CASSFPIAGSYEQYF
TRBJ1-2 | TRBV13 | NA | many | TGTGCCAGCAGCAGTCCGTTGGGTGGCTACACCTTC | CASSSPLGGYTF
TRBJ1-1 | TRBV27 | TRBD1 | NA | TGTGCCAGCAGCACCGGGACAGGGGGATTGCCTTTCTTT | CASSTGTGGLPFF
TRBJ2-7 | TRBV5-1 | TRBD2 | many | TGCGCCAGCAGCTTGGAGCGGGGTACCCACGAGCAGTACTTC | CASSLERGTHEQYF
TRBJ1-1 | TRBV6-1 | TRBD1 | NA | TGTGCCAGCAGCGGGACAGGGGGATCGAACACTGAAGCTTTCTTT | CASSGTGGSNTEAFF
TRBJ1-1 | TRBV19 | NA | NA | TGTGCCAGTAGTATCCGACCTTTCAACACTGAAGCTTTCTTT | CASSIRPFNTEAFF
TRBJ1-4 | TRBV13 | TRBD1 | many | TGTGCCAGCAGCCATCGACAGGGGGCTATTAATGAAAAACTGTTTTTT | CASSHRQGAINEKLFF
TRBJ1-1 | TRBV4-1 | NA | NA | TGCGCCAGCAGCCAAGTAGGAGGCGCTGAAGCTTTCTTT | CASSQVGGAEAFF
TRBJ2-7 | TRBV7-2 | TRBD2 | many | TGTGCCAGCAGCTTAATTTCTAGCGGGGTCTACGAGCAGTACTTC | CASSLISSGVYEQYF